The clone carrying this T cell receptor (beta chain) was counted once. This entry belongs to a study of control samples from healthy donors and cancer patients. Germline trimming cut 4 bases from V and 5 bases from J; bases unmatched to any gene: 10. Germline CDR1 LNHDA, CDR2 SQIVND (reference sequence). This CDR3 is built from 15 residues. TCRdb's table, derived via immunoSEQ multiplex PCR, lists solely in-frame clones and lacks some. Of around 120,000 clones in the sample, around 90% were seen once. The clonotype originates from a woman in her seventies in good health. Source material: blood. J is TRBJ2-5 and V is TRBV19; 7 nucleotides align to TRBD1. CDR3 in DNA: TGTGCCAGTAGTAGGGGACAGCTCCCCCGGGAGACCCAGTACTTC. Its translation: CASSRGQLPRETQYF.